The T cell receptor (beta chain) described here comes from a study of tumor and adjacent non-tumor tissue in lung cancer. The overall study: Samples averaged approximately 4.2 million productive TCRbeta reads each. Study findings and constraints: Tumor repertoires had a smaller top 100 clone share than normal lung.

With respect to this clonotype: The antigen is not known.

RNA was extracted from bulk tissue without any cell sorting. The library came from three nested PCR rounds adapted from ARM-PCR protocols. TCRdb passed the multiplex PCR reads through MiXCR, listing each CDR3 protein once. Counted here are tens of thousands of distinct CDR3 sequences, about 70% occurring once; the ten biggest clones make up 15% to 20%. V was clipped by 4 bases and J by 8 bases, with 35 bases between them. The CDR3 length is 20 residues. The germline V gene has CDR1 SGHDN and CDR2 FVKESK. Sequencing was performed on lung tumor tissue. The chain combines TRBV14 with TRBJ1-2; no clear D gene. The TCR originated in a man in his 60s with non-small cell lung cancer. The CDR3 DNA follows: TGTGCCAGCAGCCGAGATCTCGGGTCCGGGGTAGGTGATTCAAGAGGGGGCTACACCTTC. This translates into CASSRDLGSGVGDSRGGYTF.